The rows below give T cell receptor beta chains drawn from one sample of a study of cytomegalovirus exposure and HLA in healthy donors. TCRdb's table, derived via immunoSEQ multiplex PCR, lists solely in-frame clones and lacks some. Found here are about 160,000 clones, 75% to 80% of them singletons; the top ten hold under 4%. Sequencing input: PBMCs. These receptors were obtained from a middle-aged woman in good health and CMV-seronegative. The CDR3 runs from the conserved cysteine through the conserved F or W. A clone size is listed for some rows: how often the clone was seen (once, few, many), or a class if it is expanded.

clone size,V gene,J gene,CDR3 protein
-,TRBV7-3,TRBJ2-3,CASSSYRRAGGTDTQYF
-,TRBV2,TRBJ1-2,CASRSDRIYGYTF
-,TRBV2,TRBJ1-2,CASIGTANYGYTF
-,TRBV28,TRBJ1-4,CASSIEDRASEKLFF
few,TRBV7-9,TRBJ1-1,CASSLTLNTEAFF
-,TRBV11-2,TRBJ1-3,CASSFQGSGNTIYF
-,TRBV10-3,TRBJ2-7,CAISDPGGILGLAGVEQYF
-,TRBV7-6,TRBJ2-3,CASSLESTGGTNTQYF
-,TRBV13,TRBJ2-7,CASSPQRGFSYEQYF
-,TRBV2,TRBJ1-1,CASSELQLNTEAFF
-,TRBV5-1,TRBJ2-2,CASSWLTGELFF
-,TRBV9,TRBJ2-1,CASSVGDREANEQFF
-,TRBV18,TRBJ2-7,CASSRVVGQGSYEQYF
-,TRBV7-9,TRBJ2-5,CASRSRGTGGSVSETQYF
-,TRBV18,TRBJ2-7,CASSPPASYEQYF
many,TRBV19,TRBJ1-1,CASSMMTMNTEAFF
-,TRBV7-9,TRBJ1-1,CASSSWTGYTEAFF
-,TRBV2,TRBJ1-2,CASSVFSGTGSGYTF
-,TRBV5-1,TRBJ2-5,CASSLGGRGRSGETQYF
-,TRBV5-4,TRBJ1-6,CASSLIRGDSPLHF
once,TRBV5-1,TRBJ2-3,CASSPGGRGAQYF
-,TRBV19,TRBJ2-7,CASSTQQGYEQYF
-,TRBV27,TRBJ1-6,CATRTGGSHYNSPLHF
-,TRBV7-9,TRBJ1-1,CSSGNSIQGFTEAFF
few,TRBV19,TRBJ1-1,CASSVMTANTEAFF
-,TRBV5-1,TRBJ1-5,CASSLDTGDQPQHF
-,TRBV14,TRBJ1-1,CASATGFNTEAFF
few,TRBV2,TRBJ1-5,CASTSGQGNQPQHF
-,TRBV6-5,TRBJ1-1,CASSYTLGAANTEAFF
-,TRBV9,TRBJ1-6,CSSSRWTGEGYF
-,TRBV4-1,TRBJ2-7,CASSQVGKITREQYF
-,TRBV19,TRBJ2-7,CASSAASGGPYEQYF
-,TRBV4-1,TRBJ2-3,CASSQGGGAGGRTDTQYF
-,TRBV7-3,TRBJ2-1,CASSLQGSSYNEQFF
-,TRBV5-1,TRBJ2-2,CASRTDTGELFF
-,TRBV7-8,TRBJ1-5,CASSLAPAGYSNQPQHF
-,TRBV28,TRBJ1-1,CASRLRTGEAFF